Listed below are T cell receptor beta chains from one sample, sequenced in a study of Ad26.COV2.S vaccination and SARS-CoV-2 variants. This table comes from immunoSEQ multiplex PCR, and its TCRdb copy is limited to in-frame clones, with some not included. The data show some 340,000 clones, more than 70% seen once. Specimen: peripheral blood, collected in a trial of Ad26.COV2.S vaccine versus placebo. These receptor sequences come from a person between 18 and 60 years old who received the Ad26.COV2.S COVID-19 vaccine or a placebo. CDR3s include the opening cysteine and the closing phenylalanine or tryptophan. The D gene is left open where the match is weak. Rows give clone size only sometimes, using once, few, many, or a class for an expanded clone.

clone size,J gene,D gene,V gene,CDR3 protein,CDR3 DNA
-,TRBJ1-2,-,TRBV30,CAGGDLGYTF,TGTGCCGGGGGGGACCTTGGCTACACCTTC
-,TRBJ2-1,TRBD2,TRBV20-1,CSGLAGHEQFF,TGCAGTGGACTAGCGGGGCATGAGCAGTTCTTC
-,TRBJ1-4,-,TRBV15,CATSPSTRVKLFF,TGTGCCACCAGCCCCAGTACGAGGGTGAAACTGTTTTTT
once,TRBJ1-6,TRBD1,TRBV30,CAWSDTGGPVYNSPLHF,TGTGCCTGGAGTGACACAGGGGGCCCCGTTTATAATTCACCCCTCCACTTT
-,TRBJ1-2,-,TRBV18,CASSPGLDTRRGYTF,TGTGCCAGCTCACCAGGGCTTGACACACGTCGTGGCTACACCTTC
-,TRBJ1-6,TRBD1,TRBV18,CASSIRQGDSPLHF,TGTGCCAGCTCAATACGACAGGGGGATTCACCCCTCCACTTT
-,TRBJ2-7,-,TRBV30,CAITQVGYEQYF,TGTGCTATAACTCAAGTGGGCTACGAGCAGTACTTC
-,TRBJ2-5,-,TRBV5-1,CASSLVQETQYF,TGCGCCAGCAGCTTGGTCCAAGAGACCCAGTACTTC
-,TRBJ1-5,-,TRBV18,CASSPGSNQPQHF,TGTGCCAGCTCACCAGGGTCAAATCAGCCCCAGCATTTT
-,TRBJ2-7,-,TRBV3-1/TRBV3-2,CASSQGPDLTVYEQYF,TGTGCCAGCAGCCAGGGGCCCGACCTGACAGTCTACGAGCAGTACTTC
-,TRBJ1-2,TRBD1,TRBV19,CASSVQRGPNYGYTF,TGTGCCAGTAGTGTTCAGAGGGGGCCTAACTATGGCTACACCTTC
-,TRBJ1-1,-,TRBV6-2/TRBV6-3,CASSSQHPRAEAFF,TGTGCCAGCAGTTCGCAACACCCGAGGGCTGAAGCTTTCTTT
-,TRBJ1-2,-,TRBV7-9,CASSLDTYGYTF,TGTGCCAGCAGCCTCGACACCTATGGCTACACCTTC
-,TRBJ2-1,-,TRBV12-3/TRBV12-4,CASSFGGPNEQFF,TGTGCCAGCAGTTTTGGGGGGCCAAATGAGCAGTTCTTC
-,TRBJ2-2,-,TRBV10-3,CAITPGGMGTGELFF,TGTGCCATCACCCCTGGGGGGATGGGGACCGGGGAGCTGTTTTTT
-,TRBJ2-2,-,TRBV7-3,CASSSRLGSGELFF,TGTGCCAGCAGCTCCCGTTTGGGGTCCGGGGAGCTGTTTTTT
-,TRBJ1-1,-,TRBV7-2,CASSLPGLNTEAFF,TGTGCCAGCAGCTTACCGGGACTCAACACTGAAGCTTTCTTT
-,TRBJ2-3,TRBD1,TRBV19,CASSRTRTPDRGVTDTQYF,TGTGCCAGTAGTCGGACCCGAACTCCAGACAGGGGGGTCACAGATACGCAGTATTTT
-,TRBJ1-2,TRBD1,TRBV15,CATSRTTGQGLHGYTF,TGTGCCACCAGCAGAACAACGGGACAGGGGTTACATGGCTACACCTTC
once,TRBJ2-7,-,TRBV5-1,CASSLWVDTTYEQYF,TGCGCCAGCAGCTTGTGGGTAGACACCACCTACGAGCAGTACTTC
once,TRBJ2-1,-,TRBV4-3,CASSQAPDRRSYNEQFF,TGCGCCAGCAGCCAAGCGCCGGACAGACGGTCCTACAATGAGCAGTTCTTC
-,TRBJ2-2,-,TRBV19,CASSIVRITGGELFF,TGTGCCAGTAGTATAGTGCGGATAACAGGAGGGGAGCTGTTTTTT
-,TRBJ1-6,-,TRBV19,CASRIQDLNSPLHF,TGTGCCAGTAGAATACAGGACCTCAATTCACCCCTCCACTTT
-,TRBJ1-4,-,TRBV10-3,CAISGARGKDNEKLFF,TGTGCCATCAGTGGCGCTCGGGGCAAGGATAATGAAAAACTGTTTTTT
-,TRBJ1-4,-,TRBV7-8,CASSLVGASEKLFF,TGTGCCAGCAGCTTAGTGGGGGCGTCTGAAAAACTGTTTTTT
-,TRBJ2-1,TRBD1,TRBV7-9,CASTRTVEPGQIYNEQFF,TGTGCCAGCACCCGGACCGTCGAACCGGGACAGATATACAATGAGCAGTTCTTC
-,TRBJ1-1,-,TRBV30,CAWSVPWRKNTEAFF,TGTGCCTGGAGTGTACCTTGGCGCAAGAACACTGAAGCTTTCTTT
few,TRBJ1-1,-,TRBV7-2,CASSLVGRTNTEAFF,TGTGCCAGCAGCTTAGTGGGCAGAACCAACACTGAAGCTTTCTTT
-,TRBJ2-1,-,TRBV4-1,CASSQAESAYNEQFF,TGCGCCAGCAGCCAAGCTGAGTCCGCCTACAATGAGCAGTTCTTC
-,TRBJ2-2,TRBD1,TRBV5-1,CASSLDQGVRTGELFF,TGCGCCAGCAGCTTGGATCAGGGGGTACGCACCGGGGAGCTGTTTTTT
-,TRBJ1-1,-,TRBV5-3,CARSSNRAATEAFF,TGTGCCAGAAGCTCAAACAGGGCGGCCACTGAAGCTTTCTTT
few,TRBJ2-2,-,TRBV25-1,CASSRRTNTGELFF,TGTGCCAGCAGTAGGCGGACGAACACCGGGGAGCTGTTTTTT
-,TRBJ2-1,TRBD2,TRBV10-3,CAISESSSGGAFNEQFF,TGTGCCATCAGTGAATCTTCTAGCGGGGGGGCCTTCAATGAGCAGTTCTTC
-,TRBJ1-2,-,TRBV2,CASRGDKGYGYTF,TGTGCCAGCAGGGGGGACAAGGGCTATGGCTACACCTTC
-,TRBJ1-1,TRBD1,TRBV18,CASSPGMGQSAEAFF,TGTGCCAGCTCACCTGGTATGGGACAGTCGGCTGAAGCTTTCTTT
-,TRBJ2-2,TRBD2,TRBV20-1,CSASGLAGGHATGELFF,TGCAGTGCTAGTGGACTAGCGGGGGGGCATGCCACCGGGGAGCTGTTTTTT
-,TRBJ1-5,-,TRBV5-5,CASSPSAHVDNQPQHF,TGTGCCAGCAGCCCCTCCGCGCATGTTGACAATCAGCCCCAGCATTTT
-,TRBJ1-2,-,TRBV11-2,CASSFSGGGGYTF,TGTGCCAGCAGCTTTTCAGGTGGTGGTGGCTACACCTTC
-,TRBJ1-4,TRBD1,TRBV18,CASSSDRGEKLFF,TGTGCCAGCTCAAGTGACAGGGGCGAAAAACTGTTTTTT
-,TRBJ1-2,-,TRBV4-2,CASSQEGQGIGYTF,TGTGCCAGCAGCCAAGAAGGCCAGGGTATCGGCTACACCTTC
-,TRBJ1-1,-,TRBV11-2,CASSSKGEAFF,TGTGCCAGCAGCTCGAAGGGGGAAGCTTTCTTT
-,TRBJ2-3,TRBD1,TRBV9,CASSVQGANTDTQYF,TGTGCCAGCAGCGTACAGGGGGCCAACACAGATACGCAGTATTTT
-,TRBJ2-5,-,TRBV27,CASSLEPPGVGKTQYF,TGTGCCAGCAGTCTAGAACCGCCGGGAGTGGGGAAGACCCAGTACTTC
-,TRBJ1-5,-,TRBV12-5,CASGLVPLTSPLNQPQHF,TGTGCTAGTGGTTTGGTCCCCCTGACAAGCCCCCTTAATCAGCCCCAGCATTTT
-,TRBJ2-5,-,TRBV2,CASSEGASSVETQYF,TGTGCCAGCAGTGAGGGGGCTAGCTCGGTGGAGACCCAGTACTTC
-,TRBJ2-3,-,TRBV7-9,CASSITVAADTQYF,TGTGCCAGCAGCATCACGGTGGCAGCAGATACGCAGTATTTT
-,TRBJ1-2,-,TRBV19,CASSMLFGGSNYGYTF,TGTGCCAGTAGTATGTTGTTTGGGGGATCCAACTATGGCTACACCTTC
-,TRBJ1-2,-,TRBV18,CASSLLEGTSPDYGYTF,TGTGCCAGCTCACTGCTAGAAGGGACGTCACCCGACTATGGCTACACCTTC
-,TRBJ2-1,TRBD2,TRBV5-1,CASSLQPRISTSGGPGNEQFF,TGCGCCAGCAGCTTGCAACCTCGAATTTCAACTAGCGGGGGGCCGGGGAATGAGCAGTTCTTC
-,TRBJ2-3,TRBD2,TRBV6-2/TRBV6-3,CASSYPPGGGPDTQYF,TGTGCCAGCAGTTACCCCCCGGGCGGGGGGCCAGATACGCAGTATTTT
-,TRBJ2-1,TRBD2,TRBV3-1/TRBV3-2,CASSPPRPTSGGSEQFF,TGTGCCAGCAGCCCCCCAAGGCCGACTAGCGGGGGTAGTGAGCAGTTCTTC
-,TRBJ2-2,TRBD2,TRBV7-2,CAEGGRSLKSGELFF,TGTGCCGAGGGCGGGAGGTCCTTAAAGTCCGGGGAGCTGTTTTTT
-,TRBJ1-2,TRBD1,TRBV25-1,CASSEWGTGLDYGYTF,TGTGCCAGCAGTGAATGGGGGACAGGGCTTGACTATGGCTACACCTTC
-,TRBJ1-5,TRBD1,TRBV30,CAWRGRGREQPQHF,TGTGCCTGGAGAGGCAGGGGGCGAGAACAGCCCCAGCATTTT
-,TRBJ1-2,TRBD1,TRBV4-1,CASSQPTGAAGYTF,TGCGCCAGCAGCCAACCGACAGGGGCGGCTGGCTACACCTTC
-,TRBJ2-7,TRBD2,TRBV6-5,CASSYSASGPYEQYF,TGTGCCAGCAGTTACTCGGCTAGCGGCCCCTACGAGCAGTACTTC
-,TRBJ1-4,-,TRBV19,CASSGWTATNEKLFF,TGTGCCAGTAGTGGATGGACAGCAACTAATGAAAAACTGTTTTTT
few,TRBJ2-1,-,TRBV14,CASSRLQYNEQFF,TGTGCCAGCAGCCGATTACAATACAATGAGCAGTTCTTC
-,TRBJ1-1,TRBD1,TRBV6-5,CASSSRTGADTEAFF,TGTGCCAGCAGTTCTCGGACAGGGGCTGACACTGAAGCTTTCTTT